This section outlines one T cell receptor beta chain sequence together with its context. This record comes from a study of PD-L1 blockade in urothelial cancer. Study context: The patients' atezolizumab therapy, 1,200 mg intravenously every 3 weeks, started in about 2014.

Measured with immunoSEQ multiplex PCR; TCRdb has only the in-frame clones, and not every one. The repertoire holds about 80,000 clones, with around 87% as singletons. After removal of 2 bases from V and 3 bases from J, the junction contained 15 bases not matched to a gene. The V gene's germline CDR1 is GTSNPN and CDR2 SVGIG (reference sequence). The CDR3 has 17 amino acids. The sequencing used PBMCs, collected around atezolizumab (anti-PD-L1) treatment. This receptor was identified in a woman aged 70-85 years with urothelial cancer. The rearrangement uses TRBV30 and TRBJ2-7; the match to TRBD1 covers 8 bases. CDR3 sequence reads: CAWSPGQVLRAVYEQYF. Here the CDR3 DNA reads TGTGCCTGGAGTCCGGGACAGGTACTTAGGGCGGTCTACGAGCAGTACTTC.